This TCR beta chain was recovered during a study of technical replicates of blood from several donors. Germline V gene data show CDR1 as SGHVS and CDR2 as FQNEAQ. This CDR3 is 16 amino acids long. The junction had 10 bases not matched to a gene; V was cut back by 1 base and J by 5 bases. The table came from immunoSEQ multiplex PCR; TCRdb's copy has only in-frame clones and leaves some out. Counted here are around 70,000 clones, just over 90% occurring once; the ten biggest clones make up 0.2% to 0.3%. The sequencing input was T cells isolated from PBMCs. The V and J genes are TRBV7-8 and TRBJ1-1; 7 bases are a match to TRBD1. The TCR was taken from a human donor in good health. The CDR3: CASSLGLGGVDTEAFF. CDR3 bases: TGTGCCAGCAGCTTAGGTTTAGGGGGCGTAGATACTGAAGCTTTCTTT.